This T cell receptor beta chain was profiled in a study of blood T cell repertoires in COVID-19. Study-wide background: From T cells, B-cell-depleted T cells, or PBMCs came the material, which was cDNA or gDNA.

Germline CDR1 and CDR2: MNHEY and SVGAGI. This CDR3 spans 15 amino acids. The V gene lost 5 bases and the J gene lost 2 bases, with 10 bases spanning the gap. Sequencing was performed with immunoSEQ multiplex PCR; in TCRdb, only in-frame clones are kept and a portion is missing. The sample lists 33,000 or so clones; about 90% were seen once. The sample consisted of peripheral blood. The rearrangement uses TRBV6-5 and TRBJ2-6; TRBD1 is a possible D gene (6 bases). This clonotype was obtained from a man between 65 and 85 years old with active or convalescent COVID-19. Here the CDR3 DNA reads TGTGCCAGCAGTCCCGAGGGGGCTGGGGCCAACGTCCTGACTTTC. Amino acid sequence: CASSPEGAGANVLTF.